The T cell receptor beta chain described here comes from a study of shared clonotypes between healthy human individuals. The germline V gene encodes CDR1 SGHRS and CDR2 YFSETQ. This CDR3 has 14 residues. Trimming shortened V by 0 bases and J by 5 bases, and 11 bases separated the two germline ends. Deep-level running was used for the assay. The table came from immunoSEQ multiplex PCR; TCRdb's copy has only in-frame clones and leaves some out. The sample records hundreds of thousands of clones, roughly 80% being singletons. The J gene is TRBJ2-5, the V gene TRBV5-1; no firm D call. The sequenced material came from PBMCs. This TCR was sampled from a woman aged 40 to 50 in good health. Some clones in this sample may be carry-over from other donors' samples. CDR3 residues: CASSLVRRAETQYF. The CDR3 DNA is TGCGCCAGCAGCTTGGTTCGTAGAGCGGAGACCCAGTACTTC.